A selection of T cell receptor beta chains follows, all from one sample in a study of blood T cell repertoires in COVID-19. Assay used: immunoSEQ multiplex PCR; TCRdb lists only in-frame clones, some missing. Among tens of thousands of clones listed, over 80% were seen once. Sequenced: peripheral blood. Receptors originate from a man aged 80 or over with active or convalescent COVID-19. Each CDR3 is given with its conserved first and last residue. D genes are given only for firm matches. Clone sizes are given selectively: once, few, many, or a class where the clone is expanded.

J gene: TRBJ1-5
D gene: TRBD1
V gene: TRBV11-2
clone size: .
CDR3 DNA: TGTGCCAGCAGCTCAGGGGGTGATCAGCCCCAGCATTTT
CDR3 protein: CASSSGGDQPQHF

J gene: TRBJ2-5
D gene: TRBD2
V gene: TRBV6-2/TRBV6-3
clone size: .
CDR3 DNA: TGTGCCAGCAGTTACTCCGGGACTATCTGGACCCAGTACTTC
CDR3 protein: CASSYSGTIWTQYF

J gene: TRBJ2-1
D gene: .
V gene: TRBV10-1
clone size: .
CDR3 DNA: TGCGCCAGCAGGATGTATCGTAAGCGGAATGAGCAGTTCTTC
CDR3 protein: CASRMYRKRNEQFF

J gene: TRBJ2-1
D gene: .
V gene: TRBV4-1
clone size: .
CDR3 DNA: TGCGCCAGCAGCCAAGAGGGCCGCTCCTACAATGAGCAGTTCTTC
CDR3 protein: CASSQEGRSYNEQFF

J gene: TRBJ2-7
D gene: .
V gene: TRBV6-4
clone size: few
CDR3 DNA: TGTGCCAGCAACCGGGGAAGACGCTACGAGCAGTACTTC
CDR3 protein: CASNRGRRYEQYF

J gene: TRBJ1-1
D gene: .
V gene: TRBV6-6
clone size: few
CDR3 DNA: TGTGCCAGCGTCTGGGGTGGGGGAGGGAACACTGAAGCTTTCTTT
CDR3 protein: CASVWGGGGNTEAFF

J gene: TRBJ1-2
D gene: .
V gene: TRBV28
clone size: .
CDR3 DNA: TGTGCCAGCAGTTTAGACGGGAACTATGGCTACACCTTC
CDR3 protein: CASSLDGNYGYTF

J gene: TRBJ2-3
D gene: TRBD2
V gene: TRBV18
clone size: .
CDR3 DNA: TGTGCCAGCTCACCACCGGGACTAGCGGGTACAGATACGCAGTATTTT
CDR3 protein: CASSPPGLAGTDTQYF

J gene: TRBJ2-3
D gene: .
V gene: TRBV29-1
clone size: .
CDR3 DNA: TGCAGCGTTGAAGATCTTTCGGTCGATACGCAGTATTTT
CDR3 protein: CSVEDLSVDTQYF

J gene: TRBJ2-1
D gene: TRBD2
V gene: TRBV9
clone size: .
CDR3 DNA: TGTGCCAGCAGCGTAGGGCCTAGCGGCGAAATATACAATGAGCAGTTCTTC
CDR3 protein: CASSVGPSGEIYNEQFF

J gene: TRBJ2-2
D gene: .
V gene: TRBV18
clone size: .
CDR3 DNA: TGTGCCAGCTCGCCAACAGGGACCGGGGAGCTGTTTTTT
CDR3 protein: CASSPTGTGELFF

J gene: TRBJ1-1
D gene: .
V gene: TRBV19
clone size: .
CDR3 DNA: TGTGCCAGTACCAATCGCGGGATACCGAACACTGAAGCTTTCTTT
CDR3 protein: CASTNRGIPNTEAFF

J gene: TRBJ2-1
D gene: TRBD2
V gene: TRBV4-3
clone size: .
CDR3 DNA: TGCGCCAGCAGCCAAGAAATTCGAGCGGGAGATGGGCGGCAGTTCTTC
CDR3 protein: CASSQEIRAGDGRQFF

J gene: TRBJ2-7
D gene: TRBD1
V gene: TRBV6-1
clone size: .
CDR3 DNA: TGTGCCAGCAGTGGGGGACAGGGGTCGCCTTCCTACGAGCAGTACTTC
CDR3 protein: CASSGGQGSPSYEQYF

J gene: TRBJ2-2
D gene: TRBD1
V gene: TRBV5-1
clone size: .
CDR3 DNA: TGCGCCAGCAGCTTGGGGACAGGGATGCCCGGGGAGCTGTTTTTT
CDR3 protein: CASSLGTGMPGELFF

J gene: TRBJ2-7
D gene: .
V gene: TRBV7-2
clone size: .
CDR3 DNA: TGTGCCAGCAGCCCCCAGGCGGGACTCTGGTACGAGCAGTACTTC
CDR3 protein: CASSPQAGLWYEQYF

J gene: TRBJ1-6
D gene: .
V gene: TRBV6-1
clone size: .
CDR3 DNA: TGTGCCAGCAGTGACAGGTCAAATTCACCCCTCCACTTT
CDR3 protein: CASSDRSNSPLHF

J gene: TRBJ1-1
D gene: TRBD1
V gene: TRBV5-8
clone size: .
CDR3 DNA: TGTGCCAGCAGCACCGGGACAGCTGAGGTTAGGACTGAAGCTTTCTTT
CDR3 protein: CASSTGTAEVRTEAFF

J gene: TRBJ1-5
D gene: .
V gene: TRBV10-3
clone size: .
CDR3 DNA: TGTGCCATCAGTGAAAGCAACAATCAGCCCCAGCATTTT
CDR3 protein: CAISESNNQPQHF

J gene: TRBJ2-1
D gene: TRBD2
V gene: TRBV6-2/TRBV6-3
clone size: .
CDR3 DNA: TGTGCCAGCAGTTACTCGGGAGGGCCCAATGAGCAGTTCTTC
CDR3 protein: CASSYSGGPNEQFF

J gene: TRBJ2-2
D gene: .
V gene: TRBV5-6
clone size: .
CDR3 DNA: TGTGCCAGCAGCCCTGGACCGGGGTCGGCCGGGGAGCTGTTTTTT
CDR3 protein: CASSPGPGSAGELFF

J gene: TRBJ1-1
D gene: .
V gene: TRBV14
clone size: .
CDR3 DNA: TGTGCCAGCAGCCAAGGCCGGGGGGTCACTGAAGCTTTCTTT
CDR3 protein: CASSQGRGVTEAFF

J gene: TRBJ2-2
D gene: .
V gene: TRBV6-2/TRBV6-3
clone size: .
CDR3 DNA: TGTGCCAGCAGTTTGCTCAGGGACACCGGGGAGCTGTTTTTT
CDR3 protein: CASSLLRDTGELFF

J gene: TRBJ2-1
D gene: .
V gene: TRBV4-3
clone size: .
CDR3 DNA: TGCGCCAGCAGCCAAGGAGTTACGGGGGTAGGGGATGAGCAGTTCTTC
CDR3 protein: CASSQGVTGVGDEQFF

J gene: TRBJ1-5
D gene: .
V gene: TRBV2
clone size: .
CDR3 DNA: TGTGCCAGCAGTCTACAGCTAAATCAGCCCCAGCATTTT
CDR3 protein: CASSLQLNQPQHF

J gene: TRBJ2-3
D gene: .
V gene: TRBV28
clone size: .
CDR3 DNA: TGTGCCAGCAGTTCTCGACATGGGGATACGCAGTATTTT
CDR3 protein: CASSSRHGDTQYF

J gene: TRBJ2-7
D gene: .
V gene: TRBV11-3
clone size: once
CDR3 DNA: TGTGCCAGCAGCTTAGGACAGGTGTTCGAGCAGTACTTC
CDR3 protein: CASSLGQVFEQYF

J gene: TRBJ1-2
D gene: .
V gene: TRBV19
clone size: .
CDR3 DNA: TGTGCCAGTAGTAAACACAGGGAATCGGACTATGGCTACACCTTC
CDR3 protein: CASSKHRESDYGYTF

J gene: TRBJ1-1
D gene: .
V gene: TRBV6-6
clone size: .
CDR3 DNA: TGTGCCAGCAGTTACTCGTTGGGCAGGATGAACACTGAAGCTTTCTTT
CDR3 protein: CASSYSLGRMNTEAFF

J gene: TRBJ2-2
D gene: .
V gene: TRBV5-1
clone size: .
CDR3 DNA: TGCGCCAGCAGCTTGCAACCGGGGGTGAACACCGGGGAGCTGTTTTTT
CDR3 protein: CASSLQPGVNTGELFF

J gene: TRBJ2-7
D gene: TRBD1
V gene: TRBV4-1
clone size: once
CDR3 DNA: TGCGCCAGCAGCCAAGCTGGACAGGCTCTCGAGCAGTACTTC
CDR3 protein: CASSQAGQALEQYF

J gene: TRBJ2-3
D gene: .
V gene: TRBV2
clone size: few
CDR3 DNA: TGTGCCAGCAGTGACCGGGAGCAAGATACGCAGTATTTT
CDR3 protein: CASSDREQDTQYF

J gene: TRBJ2-4
D gene: .
V gene: TRBV7-2
clone size: .
CDR3 DNA: TGTGCCAGCAGCTTACCTGGCCGGGTAACCAAAAACATTCAGTACTTC
CDR3 protein: CASSLPGRVTKNIQYF

J gene: TRBJ2-2
D gene: .
V gene: TRBV12-3/TRBV12-4
clone size: .
CDR3 DNA: TGTGCCAGCACCTTGACCGGGGAGCTGTTTTTT
CDR3 protein: CASTLTGELFF

J gene: TRBJ2-3
D gene: TRBD1
V gene: TRBV18
clone size: .
CDR3 DNA: TGTGCCAGCTCACCGGACAGGGCCACAGATACGCAGTATTTT
CDR3 protein: CASSPDRATDTQYF

J gene: TRBJ1-2
D gene: .
V gene: TRBV30
clone size: .
CDR3 DNA: TGTGCCTGGAGTGTAGGGGCAGGAGTTCACTATGGCTACACCTTC
CDR3 protein: CAWSVGAGVHYGYTF